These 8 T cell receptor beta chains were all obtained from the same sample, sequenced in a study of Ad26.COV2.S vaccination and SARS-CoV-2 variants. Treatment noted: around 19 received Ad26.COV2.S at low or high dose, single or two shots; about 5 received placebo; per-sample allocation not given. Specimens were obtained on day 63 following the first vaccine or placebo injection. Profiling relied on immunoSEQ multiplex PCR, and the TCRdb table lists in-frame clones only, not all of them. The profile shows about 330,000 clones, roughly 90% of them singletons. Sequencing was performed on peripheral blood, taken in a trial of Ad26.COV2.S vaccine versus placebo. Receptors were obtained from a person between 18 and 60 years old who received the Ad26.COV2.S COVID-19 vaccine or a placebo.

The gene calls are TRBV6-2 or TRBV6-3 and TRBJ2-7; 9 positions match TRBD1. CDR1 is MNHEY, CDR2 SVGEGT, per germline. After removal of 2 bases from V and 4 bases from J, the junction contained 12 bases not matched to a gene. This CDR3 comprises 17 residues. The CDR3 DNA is TGTGCCAGCAGTTACCCGCCCGTATGGACAGGGGAATACGAGCAGTACTTC. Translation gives CASSYPPVWTGEYEQYF.

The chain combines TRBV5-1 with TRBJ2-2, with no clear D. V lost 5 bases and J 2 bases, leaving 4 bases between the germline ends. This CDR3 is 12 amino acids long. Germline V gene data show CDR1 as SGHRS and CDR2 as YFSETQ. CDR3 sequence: CASRENTGELFF. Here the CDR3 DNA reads TGCGCCAGCAGGGAAAACACCGGGGAGCTGTTTTTT.

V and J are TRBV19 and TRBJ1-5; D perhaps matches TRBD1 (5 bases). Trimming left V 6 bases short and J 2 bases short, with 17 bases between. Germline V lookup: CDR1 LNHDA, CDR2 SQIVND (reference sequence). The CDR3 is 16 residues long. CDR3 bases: TGTGCCAGTAGAAGGGAGGGGTTTCTGGGCAATCAGCCCCAGCATTTT. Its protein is CASRREGFLGNQPQHF.

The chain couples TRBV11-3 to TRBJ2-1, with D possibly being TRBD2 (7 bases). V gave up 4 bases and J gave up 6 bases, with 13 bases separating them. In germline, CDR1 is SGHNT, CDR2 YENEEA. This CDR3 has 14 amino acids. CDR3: CASSWGGALNEQFF. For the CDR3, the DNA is TGTGCCAGCAGCTGGGGGGGGGCACTCAATGAGCAGTTCTTC.

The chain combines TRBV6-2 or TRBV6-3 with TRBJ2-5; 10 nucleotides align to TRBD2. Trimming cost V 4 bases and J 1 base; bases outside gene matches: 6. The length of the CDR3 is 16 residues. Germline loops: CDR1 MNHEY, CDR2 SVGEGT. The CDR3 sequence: CASSSSSGGFQETQYF. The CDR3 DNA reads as TGTGCCAGCAGTTCGTCTAGCGGGGGTTTCCAAGAGACCCAGTACTTC.

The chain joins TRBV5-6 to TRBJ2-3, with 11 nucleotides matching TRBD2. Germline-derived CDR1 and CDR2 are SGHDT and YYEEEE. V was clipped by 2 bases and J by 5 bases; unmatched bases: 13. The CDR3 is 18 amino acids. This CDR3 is CASSFGLAGRRTGDTQYF. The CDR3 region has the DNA TGTGCCAGCAGCTTCGGACTAGCGGGCCGTAGGACTGGAGATACGCAGTATTTT.

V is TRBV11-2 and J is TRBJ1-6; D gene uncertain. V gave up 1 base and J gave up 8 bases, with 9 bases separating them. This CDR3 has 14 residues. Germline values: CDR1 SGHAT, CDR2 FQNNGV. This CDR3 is CASSLVFGDSPLHF. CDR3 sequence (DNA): TGTGCCAGCAGCTTAGTATTCGGGGATTCACCCCTCCACTTT.

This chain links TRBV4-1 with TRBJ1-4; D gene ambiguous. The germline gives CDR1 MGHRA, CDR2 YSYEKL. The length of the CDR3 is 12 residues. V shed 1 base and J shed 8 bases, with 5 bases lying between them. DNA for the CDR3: TGCGCCAGCAGCCAAGTCGAGGAAAAACTGTTTTTT. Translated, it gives CASSQVEEKLFF.